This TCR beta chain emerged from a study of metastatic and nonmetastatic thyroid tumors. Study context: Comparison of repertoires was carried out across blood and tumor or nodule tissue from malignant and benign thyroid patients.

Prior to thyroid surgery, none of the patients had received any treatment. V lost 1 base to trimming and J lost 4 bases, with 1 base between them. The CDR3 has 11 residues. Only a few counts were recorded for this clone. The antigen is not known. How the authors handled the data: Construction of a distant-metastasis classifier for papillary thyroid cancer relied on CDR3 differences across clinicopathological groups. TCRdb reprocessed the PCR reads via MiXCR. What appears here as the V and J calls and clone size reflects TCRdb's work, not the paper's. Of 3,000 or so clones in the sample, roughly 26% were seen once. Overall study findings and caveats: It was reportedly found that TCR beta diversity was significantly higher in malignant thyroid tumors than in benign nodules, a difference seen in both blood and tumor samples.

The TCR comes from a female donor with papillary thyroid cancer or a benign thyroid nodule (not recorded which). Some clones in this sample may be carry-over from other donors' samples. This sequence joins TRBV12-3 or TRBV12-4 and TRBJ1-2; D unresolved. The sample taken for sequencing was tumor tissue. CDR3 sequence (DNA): TGTGCCAGCAGTTTAGGCTATGGCTACACCTTC. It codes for CASSLGYGYTF.